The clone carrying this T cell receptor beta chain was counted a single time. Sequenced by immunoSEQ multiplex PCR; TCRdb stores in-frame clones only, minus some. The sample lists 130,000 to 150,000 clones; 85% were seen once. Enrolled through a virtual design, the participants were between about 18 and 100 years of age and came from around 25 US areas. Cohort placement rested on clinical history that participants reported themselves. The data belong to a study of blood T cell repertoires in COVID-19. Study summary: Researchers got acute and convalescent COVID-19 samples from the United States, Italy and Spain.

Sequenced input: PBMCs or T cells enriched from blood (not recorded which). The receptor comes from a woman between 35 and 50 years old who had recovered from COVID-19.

As DNA, the CDR3 is TGTGCCAGCACCGGACAGGGGTTTGGCTACACCTTC. This translates into CASTGQGFGYTF. This rearrangement joins TRBV2 to TRBJ1-2, with 9 bases identical to TRBD1. The V gene end was trimmed by 7 bases and the J gene end by 7 bases; junction bases not matched to a gene: 4. This CDR3 is built from 12 residues. Per germline, CDR1 SNHLY and CDR2 FYNNEI.